Following are 9 T cell receptor beta chains from one sample sequenced in a study of TIL therapy for anti-PD-1-resistant metastatic lung cancer. The immunoSEQ assay was v3. TCRdb's copy holds only in-frame clones and misses some; the assay was immunoSEQ multiplex PCR. The table shows more than 20,000 clones, with approximately 63% occurring only once. Time point specified: pre-treatment sample, taken before nivolumab and TIL therapy. Pleural nodules or supraclavicular lymph nodes made up most of the excised metastases sampled. The sequences come from tumor tissue, collected at baseline. These receptor sequences come from a woman aged 30 to 85 with non-small cell lung cancer.

CDR3 loop: CASSLPQDEVAFF. Written as DNA, the CDR3 is TGTGCCAGCAGCCTACCACAAGACGAGGTTGCTTTCTTT. The chain combines TRBV28 with TRBJ1-1; the D is unclear. The CDR3 runs 13 residues. With 6 bases removed from V and 11 bases from J, the gap between germline ends came to 19 bases. Per germline, CDR1 MDHEN and CDR2 SYDVKM. The full variable domain, completed using reference TRBV28 and TRBJ1-1, is DVKVTQSSRYLVKRTGEKVFLECVQDMDHENMFWYRQDPGLGLRLIYFSYDVKMKEKGDIPEGYSVSREKKERFSLILESASTNQTSMYLCASSLPQDEVAFFGQGTRLTVV.

This clone was seen only a few times. This chain connects TRBV7-9 to TRBJ1-2, with a possible D match to TRBD1 (5 bases). This CDR3 is built from 15 residues. In germline, CDR1 is SEHNR, CDR2 FQNEAQ (reference sequence). The germline V and J ends were trimmed by 2 bases and 3 bases, with 13 bases remaining between them. CDR3 DNA sequence: TGTGCCAGCAGCTTAATAGGGGAGAGCGACTATGGCTACACCTTC. Its translation: CASSLIGESDYGYTF.

The chain combines TRBV5-6 with TRBJ2-4; D remains unclear. The germline V and J ends were trimmed by 4 bases and 6 bases, with 14 bases remaining between them. The CDR3 is made up of 14 amino acids. CDR1 SGHDT and CDR2 YYEEEE come from the germline V gene. The CDR3 DNA reads as TGTGCCAGCAGCCCCCGCACACCGCCAAACATTCAGTACTTC. This gives the protein CASSPRTPPNIQYF.

This rearrangement joins TRBV5-8 to TRBJ2-7, with 8 bases aligning to TRBD2. Germline-derived CDR1 and CDR2 are SGHTS and YDEGEE. V was pared by 5 bases and J by 1 base, with 8 bases of the junction left unmatched. CDR3 length equals 15 residues. The CDR3 region has the DNA TGTGCCAGCAGTCCCGGGACTAGAGGTTCCTACGAGCAGTACTTC. Translating gives CASSPGTRGSYEQYF.

The CDR3 DNA is TGTGCCACCGGAGCGGGAGGTTCGAACAATGAGCAGTTCTTC. It codes for CATGAGGSNNEQFF. The V gene is TRBV15, the J gene TRBJ2-1; 9 bases are shared with TRBD2. CDR3 size: 14 residues. Germline CDR1 is LNHNV and CDR2 is YYDKDF (reference sequence). V was pared by 8 bases and J by 5 bases, with 7 bases of the junction left unmatched.

In this sample, this clone turned up a few times. The CDR3 DNA reads as TGTGCCAGCAGCGTAGCGCCCCACGATGAGCAGTTCTTC. It codes for CASSVAPHDEQFF. The chain uses TRBV9 and TRBJ2-1; D is unclear. With 0 bases removed from V and 8 bases from J, the gap between germline ends came to 9 bases. CDR3 size: 13 residues. CDR1 and CDR2 (germline): SGDLS, YYNGEE.

The V and J genes are TRBV25-1 and TRBJ2-3; no clear D gene. This CDR3 has 13 amino acids. Germline V gene lookup returns CDR1 MGHDK and CDR2 SYGVNS. The V and J ends lost 3 bases and 10 bases respectively, with 14 bases between them. CDR3 region: CASSEGSLSAQYF. Written as DNA, the CDR3 is TGTGCCAGCAGTGAGGGGTCGCTGTCGGCGCAGTATTTT.

The chain carries TRBV20-1 and TRBJ2-3; D remains unclear. The CDR3 is made up of 11 amino acids. The germline gives CDR1 DFQATT, CDR2 SNEGSKA (reference sequence). Trimming pared 4 bases from V and 3 bases from J, leaving 5 bases between. The DNA for the CDR3 is TGCAGTGCTAAACGTACAGATACGCAGTATTTT. Translation gives CSAKRTDTQYF.

The chain carries TRBV6-6 and TRBJ2-2; D uncertain. Germline CDR1 MNHNY, CDR2 SVGAGI (reference sequence). The CDR3 runs 14 residues. The V end lost 7 bases, the J end lost 2 bases, and 11 bases lay between the germline ends. In nucleotides, the CDR3 is TGTGCCAGCATTCGGTCAGCCAACACCGGGGAGCTGTTTTTT. This sequence encodes CASIRSANTGELFF.